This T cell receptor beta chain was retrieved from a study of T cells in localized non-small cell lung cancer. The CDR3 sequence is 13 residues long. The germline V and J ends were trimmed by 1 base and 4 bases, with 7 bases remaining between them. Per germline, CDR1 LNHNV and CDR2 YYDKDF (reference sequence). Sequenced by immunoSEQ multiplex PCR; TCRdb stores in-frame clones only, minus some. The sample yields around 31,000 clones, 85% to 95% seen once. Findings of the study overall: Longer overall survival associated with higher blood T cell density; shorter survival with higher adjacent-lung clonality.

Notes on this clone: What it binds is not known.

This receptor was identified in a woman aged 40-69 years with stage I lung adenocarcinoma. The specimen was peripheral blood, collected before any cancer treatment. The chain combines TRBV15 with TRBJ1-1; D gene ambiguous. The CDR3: CATSRGSTTEAFF. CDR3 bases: TGTGCCACCAGCAGAGGATCAACCACTGAAGCTTTCTTT.